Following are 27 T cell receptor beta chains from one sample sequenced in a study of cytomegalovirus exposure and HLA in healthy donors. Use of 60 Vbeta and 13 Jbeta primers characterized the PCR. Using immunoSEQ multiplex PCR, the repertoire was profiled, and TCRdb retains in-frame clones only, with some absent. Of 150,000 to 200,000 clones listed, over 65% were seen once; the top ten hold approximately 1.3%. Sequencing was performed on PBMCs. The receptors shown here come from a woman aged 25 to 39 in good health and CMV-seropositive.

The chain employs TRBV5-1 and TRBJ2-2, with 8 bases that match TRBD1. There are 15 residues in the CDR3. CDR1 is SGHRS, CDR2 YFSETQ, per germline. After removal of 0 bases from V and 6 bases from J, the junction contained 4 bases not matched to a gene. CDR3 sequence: CASSLAAQGAGELFF. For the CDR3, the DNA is TGCGCCAGCAGCTTGGCCGCACAGGGGGCCGGGGAGCTGTTTTTT. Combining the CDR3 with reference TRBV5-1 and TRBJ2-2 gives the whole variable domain KAGVTQTPRYLIKTRGQQVTLSCSPISGHRSVSWYQQTPGQGLQFLFEYFSETQRNKGNFPGRFSGRQFSNSRSEMNVSTLELGDSALYLCASSLAAQGAGELFFGEGSRLTVL.

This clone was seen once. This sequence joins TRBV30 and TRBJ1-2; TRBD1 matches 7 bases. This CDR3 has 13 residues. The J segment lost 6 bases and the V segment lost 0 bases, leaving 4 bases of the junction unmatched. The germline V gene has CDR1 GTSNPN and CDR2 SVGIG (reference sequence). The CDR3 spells CAWSVQGTNGYTF. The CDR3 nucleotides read TGTGCCTGGAGTGTACAGGGGACCAATGGCTACACCTTC.

The DNA of the CDR3 is TGTGCCAGCAGTTACCCGACAGGGGGAACCGGGGAGCTGTTTTTT. Translating it yields CASSYPTGGTGELFF. The chain links TRBV6-5 to TRBJ2-2, with 9 nucleotides matching TRBD1. Looked up from germline, CDR1 is MNHEY and CDR2 is SVGAGI. V trimming: 2 bases; J trimming: 5 bases; junction bases outside the gene matches: 3. CDR3 size: 15 residues.

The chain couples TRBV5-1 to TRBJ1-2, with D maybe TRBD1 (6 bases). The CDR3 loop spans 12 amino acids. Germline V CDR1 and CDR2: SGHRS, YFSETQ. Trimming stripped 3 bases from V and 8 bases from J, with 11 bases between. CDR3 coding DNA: TGCGCCAGCAGCTCAGGGGATTGGGGCTACACCTTC. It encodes CASSSGDWGYTF. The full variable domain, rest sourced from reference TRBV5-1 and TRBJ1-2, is KAGVTQTPRYLIKTRGQQVTLSCSPISGHRSVSWYQQTPGQGLQFLFEYFSETQRNKGNFPGRFSGRQFSNSRSEMNVSTLELGDSALYLCASSSGDWGYTFGSGTRLTVV.

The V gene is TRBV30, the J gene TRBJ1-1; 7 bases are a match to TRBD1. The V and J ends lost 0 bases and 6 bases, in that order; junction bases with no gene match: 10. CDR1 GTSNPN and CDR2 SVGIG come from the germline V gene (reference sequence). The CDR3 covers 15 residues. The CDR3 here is CAWSVSGLDRAEAFF. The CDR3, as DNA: TGTGCCTGGAGTGTATCCGGGCTCGACAGGGCTGAAGCTTTCTTT.

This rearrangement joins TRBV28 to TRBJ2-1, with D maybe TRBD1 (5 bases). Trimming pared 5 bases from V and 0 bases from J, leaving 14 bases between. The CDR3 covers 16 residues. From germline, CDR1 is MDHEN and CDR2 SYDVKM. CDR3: CASSPQAGNSYNEQFF. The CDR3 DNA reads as TGTGCCAGCAGTCCCCAGGCAGGGAACTCCTACAATGAGCAGTTCTTC.

In DNA form, the CDR3 reads TGTGCCAGCAGTCTCGGGATCGGCGATGAGCAGTTCTTC. This translates into CASSLGIGDEQFF. This chain uses TRBV28 with TRBJ2-1; D perhaps matches TRBD2 (5 bases). V lost 5 bases to trimming and J lost 8 bases, with 13 bases between them. Germline V gene data show CDR1 as MDHEN and CDR2 as SYDVKM. The CDR3 runs to 13 residues.

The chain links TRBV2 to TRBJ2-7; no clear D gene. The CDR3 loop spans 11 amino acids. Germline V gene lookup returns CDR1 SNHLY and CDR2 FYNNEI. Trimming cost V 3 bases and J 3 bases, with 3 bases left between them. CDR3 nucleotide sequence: TGTGCCAGCAGTGACTTCTACGAGCAGTACTTC. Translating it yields CASSDFYEQYF.

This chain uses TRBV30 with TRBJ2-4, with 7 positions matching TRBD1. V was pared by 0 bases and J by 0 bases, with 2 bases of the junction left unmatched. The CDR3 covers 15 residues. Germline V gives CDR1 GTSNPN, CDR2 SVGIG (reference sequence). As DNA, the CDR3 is TGTGCCTGGAGTGTGGGACAGCTAGCCAAAAACATTCAGTACTTC. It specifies CAWSVGQLAKNIQYF.

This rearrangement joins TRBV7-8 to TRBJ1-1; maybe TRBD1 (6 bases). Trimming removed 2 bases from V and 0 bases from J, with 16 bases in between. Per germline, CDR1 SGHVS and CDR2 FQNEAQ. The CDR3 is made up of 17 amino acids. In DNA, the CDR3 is TGTGCCAGCAGCTTAATGGGGGGGGACATCATGAACACTGAAGCTTTCTTT. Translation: CASSLMGGDIMNTEAFF.

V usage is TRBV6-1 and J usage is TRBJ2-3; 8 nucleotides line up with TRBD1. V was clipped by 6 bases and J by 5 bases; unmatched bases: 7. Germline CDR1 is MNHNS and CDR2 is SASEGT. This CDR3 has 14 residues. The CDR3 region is CASRDRVGVDTQYF. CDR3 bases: TGTGCCAGCAGGGACAGGGTTGGGGTAGATACGCAGTATTTT.

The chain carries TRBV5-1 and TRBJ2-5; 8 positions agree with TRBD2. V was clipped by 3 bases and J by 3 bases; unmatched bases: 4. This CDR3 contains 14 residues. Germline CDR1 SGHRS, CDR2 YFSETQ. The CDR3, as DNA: TGCGCCAGCAGCTATACGGGAGGGGAAGAGACCCAGTACTTC. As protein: CASSYTGGEETQYF.

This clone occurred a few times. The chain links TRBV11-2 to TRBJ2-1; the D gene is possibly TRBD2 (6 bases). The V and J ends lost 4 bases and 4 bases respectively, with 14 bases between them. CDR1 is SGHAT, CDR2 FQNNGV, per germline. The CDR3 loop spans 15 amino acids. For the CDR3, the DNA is TGTGCCAGCAGCTCTTCGACGGGAGTGTACAATGAGCAGTTCTTC. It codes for CASSSSTGVYNEQFF.

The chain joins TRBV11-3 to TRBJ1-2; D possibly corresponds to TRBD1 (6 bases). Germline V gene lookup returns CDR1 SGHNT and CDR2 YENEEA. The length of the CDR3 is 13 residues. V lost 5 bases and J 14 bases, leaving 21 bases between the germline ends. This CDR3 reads CASSLTYRDSNTF. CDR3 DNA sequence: TGTGCCAGCAGCCTCACCTACAGGGATAGTAATACCTTC.

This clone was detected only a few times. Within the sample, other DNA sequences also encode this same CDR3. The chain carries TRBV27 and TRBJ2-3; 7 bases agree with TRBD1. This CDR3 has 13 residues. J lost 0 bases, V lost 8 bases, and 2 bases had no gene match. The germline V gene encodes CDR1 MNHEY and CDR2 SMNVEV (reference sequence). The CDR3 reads CASRTGSTDTQYF. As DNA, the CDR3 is TGTGCCAGCCGGACAGGAAGCACAGATACGCAGTATTTT.

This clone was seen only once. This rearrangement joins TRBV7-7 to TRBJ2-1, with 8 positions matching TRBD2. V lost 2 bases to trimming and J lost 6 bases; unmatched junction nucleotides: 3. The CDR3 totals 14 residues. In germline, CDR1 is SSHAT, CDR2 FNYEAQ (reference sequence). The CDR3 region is CASSLPGRVNEQFF. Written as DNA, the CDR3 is TGTGCCAGCAGCTTACCCGGGAGGGTCAATGAGCAGTTCTTC.

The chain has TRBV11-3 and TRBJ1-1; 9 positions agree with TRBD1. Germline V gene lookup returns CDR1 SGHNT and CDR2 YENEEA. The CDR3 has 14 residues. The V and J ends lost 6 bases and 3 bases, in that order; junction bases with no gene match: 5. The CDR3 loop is CASSYRGLDTEAFF. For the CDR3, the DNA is TGTGCCAGCAGTTACAGGGGGCTAGACACTGAAGCTTTCTTT.

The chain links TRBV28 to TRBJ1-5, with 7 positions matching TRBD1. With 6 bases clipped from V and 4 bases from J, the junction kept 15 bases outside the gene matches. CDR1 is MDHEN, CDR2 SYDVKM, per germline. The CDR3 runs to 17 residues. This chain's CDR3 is CASSSIDRVVANQPQHF. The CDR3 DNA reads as TGTGCCAGCAGCTCTATCGACAGGGTTGTGGCAAATCAGCCCCAGCATTTT. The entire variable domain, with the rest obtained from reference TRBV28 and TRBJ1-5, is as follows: DVKVTQSSRYLVKRTGEKVFLECVQDMDHENMFWYRQDPGLGLRLIYFSYDVKMKEKGDIPEGYSVSREKKERFSLILESASTNQTSMYLCASSSIDRVVANQPQHFGDGTRLSIL.

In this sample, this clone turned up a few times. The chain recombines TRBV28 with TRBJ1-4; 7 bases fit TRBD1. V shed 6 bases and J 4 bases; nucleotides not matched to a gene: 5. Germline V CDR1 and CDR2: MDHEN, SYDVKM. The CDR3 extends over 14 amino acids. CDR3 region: CASRETGLNEKLFF. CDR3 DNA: TGTGCCAGCAGAGAGACAGGGCTTAATGAAAAACTGTTTTTT.

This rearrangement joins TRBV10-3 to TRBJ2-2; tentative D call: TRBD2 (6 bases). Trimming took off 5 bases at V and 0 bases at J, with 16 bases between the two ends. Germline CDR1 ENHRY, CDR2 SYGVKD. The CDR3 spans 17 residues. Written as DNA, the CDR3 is TGTGCCATCAGTTCCCCCGCGGGGCCCGCGAACACCGGGGAGCTGTTTTTT. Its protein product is CAISSPAGPANTGELFF.

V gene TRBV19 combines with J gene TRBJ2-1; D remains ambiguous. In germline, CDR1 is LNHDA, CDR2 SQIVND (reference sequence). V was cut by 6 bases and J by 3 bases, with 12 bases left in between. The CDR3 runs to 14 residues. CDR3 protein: CASSQTELYNEQFF. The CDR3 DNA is TGTGCCAGTAGCCAAACAGAGCTCTACAATGAGCAGTTCTTC.

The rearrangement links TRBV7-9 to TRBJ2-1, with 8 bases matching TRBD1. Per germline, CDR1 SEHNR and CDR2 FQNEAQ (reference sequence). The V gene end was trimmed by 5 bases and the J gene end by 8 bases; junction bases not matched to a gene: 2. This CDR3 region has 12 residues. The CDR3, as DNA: TGTGCCAGCAGCGCGGACAGGGATGAGCAGTTCTTC. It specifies CASSADRDEQFF.

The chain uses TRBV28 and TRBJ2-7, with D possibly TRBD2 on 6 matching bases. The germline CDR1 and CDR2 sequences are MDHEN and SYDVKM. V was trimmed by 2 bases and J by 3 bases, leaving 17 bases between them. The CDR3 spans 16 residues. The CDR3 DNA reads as TGTGCCAGCAGTTTAATCGGAGGGGCAGGGTACTACGAGCAGTACTTC. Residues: CASSLIGGAGYYEQYF.

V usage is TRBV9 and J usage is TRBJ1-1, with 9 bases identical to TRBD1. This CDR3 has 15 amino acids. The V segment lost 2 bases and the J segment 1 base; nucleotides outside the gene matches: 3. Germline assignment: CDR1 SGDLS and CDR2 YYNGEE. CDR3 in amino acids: CASSVWTGENTEAFF. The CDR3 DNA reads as TGTGCCAGCAGCGTCTGGACAGGGGAGAACACTGAAGCTTTCTTT.

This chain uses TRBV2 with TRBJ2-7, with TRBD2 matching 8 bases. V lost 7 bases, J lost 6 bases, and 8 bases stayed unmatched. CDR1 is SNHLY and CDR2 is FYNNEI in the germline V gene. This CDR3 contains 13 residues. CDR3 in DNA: TGTGCCAGCACCTCCGGGACTAGACTCGAGCAGTACTTC. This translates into CASTSGTRLEQYF. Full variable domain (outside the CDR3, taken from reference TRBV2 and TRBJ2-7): EPEVTQTPSHQVTQMGQEVILRCVPISNHLYFYWYRQILGQKVEFLVSFYNNEISEKSEIFDDQFSVERPDGSNFTLKIRSTKLEDSAMYFCASTSGTRLEQYFGPGTRLTVT.

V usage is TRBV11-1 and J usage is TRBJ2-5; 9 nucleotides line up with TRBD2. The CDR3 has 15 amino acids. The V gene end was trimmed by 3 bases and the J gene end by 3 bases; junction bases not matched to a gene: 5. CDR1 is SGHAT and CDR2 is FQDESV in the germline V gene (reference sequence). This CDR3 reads CASSFLAGDKETQYF. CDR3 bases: TGTGCCAGCAGCTTTTTAGCGGGAGATAAAGAGACCCAGTACTTC.

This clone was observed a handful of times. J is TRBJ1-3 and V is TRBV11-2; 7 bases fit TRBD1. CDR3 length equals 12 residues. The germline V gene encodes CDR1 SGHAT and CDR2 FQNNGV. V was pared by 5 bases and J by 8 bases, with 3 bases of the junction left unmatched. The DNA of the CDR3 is TGTGCCAGCAGCCTTACAGGGGACACCATATATTTT. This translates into CASSLTGDTIYF.